This is a list of T cell receptor beta chains from one sample in a study of post-analysis software for immune sequencing data. TCRdb passed the PCR reads through MiXCR, listing each CDR3 protein once. The repertoire has hundreds of thousands of distinct CDR3 sequences, approximately 53% of them found once; the top ten carry under 6%. The sequencing input was blood. The origin of the receptors is a girl between 5 and 17 years old with multiple sclerosis. Both conserved end residues are part of each CDR3. Each record gives: V gene, J gene, D gene, clone size, CDR3 protein, CDR3 DNA. A D gene is named only where the DNA matches it firmly. Some rows mark clone size as missing; the rest say once, few, many or name a class of expanded clone.

TRBV7-9	TRBJ1-1	.	few	CASSFYGTEAFF	TGTGCCAGCAGCTTTTACGGCACTGAAGCTTTCTTT
TRBV27	TRBJ2-4	TRBD2	.	CASSLWGTSGHREQYF	TGTGCCAGCAGTTTATGGGGGACTAGCGGCCATAGGGAGCAGTACTTC
TRBV2	TRBJ1-6	TRBD1	.	CARTLQGVGSPLHF	TGTGCCCGCACCCTACAGGGGGTTGGTTCACCCCTCCACTTT
TRBV12-3/TRBV12-4	TRBJ2-5	.	.	CASSLKQETQYF	TGTGCCAGCAGTTTAAAGCAAGAGACCCAGTACTTC
TRBV20-1	TRBJ2-3	TRBD2	few	CSARNRQRAGGRDGTDTQYF	TGCAGTGCTAGGAACCGCCAGAGAGCGGGGGGGCGCGATGGCACAGATACGCAGTATTTT
TRBV5-1	TRBJ1-2	.	.	CASSLESTNYGYTF	TGCGCCAGCAGCTTGGAGTCGACGAACTATGGCTACACCTTC
TRBV4-1	TRBJ2-7	TRBD1	.	CASSPDTGVQGYEQYF	TGCGCCAGCAGCCCAGACACAGGGGTGCAGGGCTACGAGCAGTACTTC
TRBV29-1	TRBJ2-5	TRBD1	.	CSVRTGQETQYF	TGCAGCGTCCGGACAGGCCAAGAGACCCAGTACTTC
TRBV12-3/TRBV12-4	TRBJ2-5	TRBD1	few	CASRGQGETQYF	TGTGCCAGCAGGGGACAGGGCGAGACCCAGTACTTC
TRBV13	TRBJ2-3	.	.	CASSLDPQGMDTDTQYF	TGTGCCAGCAGCTTAGATCCCCAGGGGATGGACACAGATACGCAGTATTTT
TRBV5-1	TRBJ2-1	.	.	CASSLIRDSSTYNEQFF	TGCGCCAGCAGCTTAATCCGGGACTCATCGACCTACAATGAGCAGTTCTTC
TRBV5-1	TRBJ2-7	TRBD1	.	CASSLEGAPLSEQYF	TGCGCCAGCAGCTTGGAGGGGGCCCCCTTGAGCGAGCAGTACTTC
TRBV20-1	TRBJ1-5	.	.	CSARWALGEPQHF	TGCAGTGCTAGGTGGGCCCTCGGGGAGCCCCAGCATTTT
TRBV27	TRBJ2-5	.	.	CASSFWNRYQETQYF	TGTGCCAGCAGTTTCTGGAACAGGTACCAAGAGACCCAGTACTTC
TRBV10-3	TRBJ2-1	.	.	CAISTSVDNEQFF	TGTGCCATCAGTACCAGCGTAGACAATGAGCAGTTCTTC
TRBV6-1	TRBJ2-1	.	.	CASNPATVPVYNEQFF	TGTGCCAGCAACCCAGCGACCGTACCGGTATACAATGAGCAGTTCTTC
TRBV11-2	TRBJ2-1	.	.	CASSIPSLVALEQFF	TGTGCCAGCAGCATTCCCTCACTAGTTGCCCTTGAGCAGTTCTTC
TRBV27	TRBJ1-2	.	few	CASSTGAMGYTF	TGTGCCAGCAGCACCGGGGCAATGGGCTACACCTTC
TRBV10-2	TRBJ2-7	TRBD2	.	CASLGTSGTYEQYF	TGCGCCAGCTTAGGGACTAGCGGGACCTACGAGCAGTACTTC
TRBV29-1	TRBJ2-3	.	.	CSVETTDTQYF	TGCAGCGTTGAGACGACAGATACGCAGTATTTT
TRBV29-1	TRBJ2-7	TRBD1	.	CSVRTGALSYEQYF	TGCAGCGTGCGGACAGGTGCCCTCTCCTACGAGCAGTACTTC
TRBV7-2	TRBJ2-6	.	few	CASSLASVSGANVLTF	TGTGCCAGCAGCTTAGCGTCAGTCTCTGGGGCCAACGTCCTGACTTTC
TRBV7-2	TRBJ2-3	.	.	CASKRGGADTQYF	TGTGCCAGCAAAAGAGGGGGAGCAGATACGCAGTATTTT
TRBV20-1	TRBJ2-7	TRBD2	few	CSAEGLAGSTLYEQYF	TGCAGTGCTGAGGGACTAGCGGGATCAACTCTGTACGAGCAGTACTTC
TRBV7-2	TRBJ2-3	.	.	CASRPRVTGTDTQYF	TGTGCCAGCAGGCCCAGGGTGACTGGCACAGATACGCAGTATTTT
TRBV12-3/TRBV12-4	TRBJ1-2	TRBD1	few	CASSRGQQYGYTF	TGTGCCAGCAGCCGGGGACAGCAGTATGGCTACACCTTC
TRBV7-3	TRBJ2-3	TRBD2	.	CASSFGGRADTQYF	TGTGCCAGCAGCTTCGGCGGGAGGGCAGATACGCAGTATTTT
TRBV29-1	TRBJ2-7	.	few	CSVVVRGRYEQYF	TGCAGCGTTGTTGTCAGGGGAAGGTACGAGCAGTACTTC
TRBV6-1	TRBJ1-6	TRBD1	few	CASSESGQGHYNSPLHF	TGTGCCAGCAGTGAATCCGGACAGGGTCATTATAATTCACCCCTCCACTTT
TRBV4-1	TRBJ2-7	.	.	CASSQDRASVYEQYF	TGCGCCAGCAGCCAAGATCGGGCCAGTGTCTACGAGCAGTACTTC
TRBV11-2	TRBJ2-1	.	few	CASGGEGGNEQFF	TGTGCCAGCGGGGGGGAGGGGGGCAATGAGCAGTTCTTC
TRBV21-1	TRBJ2-7	.	few	CASSKVVGQGFSYEQYF	TGTGCCAGCAGCAAAGTCGTAGGACAGGGATTCTCCTACGAGCAGTACTTC
TRBV7-3	TRBJ2-3	.	many	CASSLTSDTQYF	TGTGCCAGCAGCTTAACTTCAGATACGCAGTATTTT
TRBV24-1	TRBJ2-5	TRBD1	.	CATSDLGQGRETQYF	TGTGCCACCAGTGATTTGGGACAGGGGAGAGAGACCCAGTACTTC
TRBV25-1	TRBJ2-7	.	few	CASSPSTGAAANEQYF	TGTGCCAGCAGTCCCTCGACAGGTGCGGCCGCTAACGAGCAGTACTTC
TRBV20-1	TRBJ2-1	TRBD1	.	CSARGQGVYHEQFF	TGCAGTGCTAGAGGCCAGGGGGTTTACCATGAGCAGTTCTTC
TRBV9	TRBJ2-7	.	.	CASSEHSGTAYEQYF	TGTGCCAGCAGCGAACATTCAGGGACTGCCTACGAGCAGTACTTC
TRBV18	TRBJ2-7	.	.	CASSRDRWAEQYF	TGTGCCAGCTCGCGGGACAGATGGGCCGAGCAGTACTTC
TRBV5-5	TRBJ2-7	.	once	CASSWGVSVTGSYEQYF	TGTGCCAGCAGTTGGGGAGTGAGTGTGACAGGTTCCTACGAGCAGTACTTC
TRBV12-3/TRBV12-4	TRBJ2-7	TRBD1	.	CASSRTGGNYEQYF	TGTGCCAGCAGTCGGACAGGGGGGAACTACGAGCAGTACTTC
TRBV20-1	TRBJ1-1	.	once	CSARDPGEVPEAFF	TGCAGTGCTAGAGATCCTGGGGAGGTTCCTGAAGCTTTCTTT
TRBV14	TRBJ2-7	TRBD2	few	CASSRVSSGRAYEQYF	TGTGCCAGCAGCCGAGTTTCTAGCGGGAGGGCCTACGAGCAGTACTTC
TRBV5-5	TRBJ2-3	.	.	CASSQGGLADTQYF	TGTGCCAGCAGCCAAGGGGGTTTGGCAGATACGCAGTATTTT
TRBV12-3/TRBV12-4	TRBJ1-1	.	few	CASKGKEAFF	TGTGCCAGCAAGGGCAAAGAAGCTTTCTTT
TRBV5-1	TRBJ2-4	.	.	CASSFSGNIQYF	TGCGCCAGCAGCTTTTCAGGGAACATTCAGTACTTC
TRBV12-3/TRBV12-4	TRBJ1-2	TRBD1	few	CASSLQGAYTDTF	TGTGCCAGCAGCCTCCAGGGGGCCTATACGGACACCTTC
TRBV12-3/TRBV12-4	TRBJ2-1	.	.	CASSYRNNYNEQFF	TGTGCCAGCAGCTACAGAAATAACTACAATGAGCAGTTCTTC
TRBV6-6	TRBJ2-1	.	few	CASSLPLGQNNEQFF	TGTGCCAGCAGTTTACCGCTAGGACAGAACAATGAGCAGTTCTTC
TRBV3-1	TRBJ2-1	TRBD2	.	CASSQGRTGGNEQFF	TGTGCCAGCAGCCAAGGTCGGACGGGAGGCAATGAGCAGTTCTTC
TRBV19	TRBJ2-3	TRBD1	.	CATRDSYTDTQYF	TGTGCCACCCGGGACAGCTACACAGATACGCAGTATTTT
TRBV20-1	TRBJ2-3	TRBD2	few	CSALGTSGLTDTQYF	TGCAGTGCCCTAGGGACTAGCGGCCTCACAGATACGCAGTATTTT
TRBV7-9	TRBJ2-5	.	.	CASSLVTNQETQYF	TGTGCCAGCAGCTTAGTTACTAACCAAGAGACCCAGTACTTC
TRBV18	TRBJ2-5	.	.	CASSPRRAGETQYF	TGTGCCAGCTCACCACGCAGGGCCGGAGAGACCCAGTACTTC
TRBV5-1	TRBJ2-5	TRBD1	few	CASSPWDSQETQYF	TGCGCCAGCAGCCCCTGGGACAGTCAAGAGACCCAGTACTTC
TRBV12-3/TRBV12-4	TRBJ2-7	TRBD2	few	CASSFAGEYEQYF	TGTGCCAGCAGTTTCGCGGGGGAGTACGAGCAGTACTTC
TRBV5-5	TRBJ1-4	.	.	CASSPRITYEKLFF	TGTGCCAGCAGCCCACGTATCACTTATGAAAAACTGTTTTTT
TRBV7-2	TRBJ2-7	.	.	CASSLAVGGPYEQYF	TGTGCCAGCAGCTTGGCAGTCGGGGGCCCCTACGAGCAGTACTTC
TRBV5-6	TRBJ2-4	.	.	CASSLAGRVILNIQYF	TGTGCCAGCAGCTTGGCCGGCAGGGTCATCCTAAACATTCAGTACTTC